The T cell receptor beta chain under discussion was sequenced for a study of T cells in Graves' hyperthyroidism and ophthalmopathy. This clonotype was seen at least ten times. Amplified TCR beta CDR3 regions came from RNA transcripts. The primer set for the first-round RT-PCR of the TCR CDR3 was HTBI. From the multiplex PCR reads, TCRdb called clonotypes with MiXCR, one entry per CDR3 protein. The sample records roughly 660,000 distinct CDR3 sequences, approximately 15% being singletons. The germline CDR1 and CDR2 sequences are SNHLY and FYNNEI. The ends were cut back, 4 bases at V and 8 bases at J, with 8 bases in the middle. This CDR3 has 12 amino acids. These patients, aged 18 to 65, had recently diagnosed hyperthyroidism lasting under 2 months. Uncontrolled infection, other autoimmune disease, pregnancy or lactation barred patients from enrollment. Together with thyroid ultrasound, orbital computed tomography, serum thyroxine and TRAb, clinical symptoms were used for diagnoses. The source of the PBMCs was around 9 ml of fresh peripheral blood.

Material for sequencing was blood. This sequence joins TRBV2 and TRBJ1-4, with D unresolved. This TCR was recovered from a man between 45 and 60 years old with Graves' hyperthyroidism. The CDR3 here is CASSGDQEKLFF. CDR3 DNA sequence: TGTGCCAGCAGTGGGGATCAGGAAAAACTGTTTTTT.